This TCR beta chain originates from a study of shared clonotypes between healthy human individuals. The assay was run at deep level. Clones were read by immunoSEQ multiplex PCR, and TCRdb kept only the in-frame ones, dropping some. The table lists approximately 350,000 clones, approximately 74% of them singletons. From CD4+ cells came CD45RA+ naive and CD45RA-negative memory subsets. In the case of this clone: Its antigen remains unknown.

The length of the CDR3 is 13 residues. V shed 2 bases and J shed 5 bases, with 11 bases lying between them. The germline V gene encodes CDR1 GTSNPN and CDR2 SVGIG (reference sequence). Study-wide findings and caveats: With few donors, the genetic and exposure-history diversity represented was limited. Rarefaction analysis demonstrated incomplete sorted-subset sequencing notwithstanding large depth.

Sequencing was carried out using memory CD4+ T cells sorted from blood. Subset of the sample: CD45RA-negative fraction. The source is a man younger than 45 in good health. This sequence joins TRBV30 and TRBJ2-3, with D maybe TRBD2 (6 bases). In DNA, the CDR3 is TGTGCCTGGAGTAGAGTAGCGGTAGATACGCAGTATTTT. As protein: CAWSRVAVDTQYF.